Following are 11 T cell receptor beta chains from one sample sequenced in a study of blood T cell repertoires in COVID-19. Repertoires were generated with immunoSEQ multiplex PCR, while TCRdb's copy carries only in-frame clones and drops some. The table has about 240,000 clones, roughly four fifths seen once; the top ten hold approximately 13%. The specimen sequenced was peripheral blood. These receptors all stem from a woman aged 55-75 years with active or convalescent COVID-19.

The J gene is TRBJ1-1, the V gene TRBV5-1; possible D gene TRBD1, 5 bases. The V end was cut by 3 bases, the J end by 4 bases, with 10 bases between. The CDR3 is 13 residues long. Germline V gives CDR1 SGHRS, CDR2 YFSETQ. The CDR3 coding sequence is TGCGCCAGCAGCTCCCAGGGTACCACTGAAGCTTTCTTT. Translated: CASSSQGTTEAFF.

This chain connects TRBV6-6 to TRBJ1-1; D remains unclear. Germline values: CDR1 MNHNY, CDR2 SVGAGI (reference sequence). CDR3 size: 13 residues. V gave up 3 bases and J gave up 1 base, with 6 bases separating them. The CDR3, as DNA: TGTGCCAGCAGTTATATCTCGAACACTGAAGCTTTCTTT. It yields the protein CASSYISNTEAFF.

The chain recombines TRBV19 with TRBJ1-1; D may be TRBD1 (6 bases). V shed 0 bases and J shed 2 bases, with 10 bases lying between them. Germline CDR1 LNHDA, CDR2 SQIVND (reference sequence). This CDR3 contains 15 residues. CDR3: CASSIETGLNTEAFF. The CDR3 bases are TGTGCCAGTAGTATAGAGACAGGTCTTAACACTGAAGCTTTCTTT. Drawing the rest from reference TRBV19 and TRBJ1-1, the complete variable domain is DGGITQSPKYLFRKEGQNVTLSCEQNLNHDAMYWYRQDPGQGLRLIYYSQIVNDFQKGDIAEGYSVSREKKESFPLTVTSAQKNPTAFYLCASSIETGLNTEAFFGQGTRLTVV.

CDR3 DNA sequence: TGTGCCATCAGTGCTAAGGGACAGGTGAACACTGAAGCTTTCTTT. Translating it yields CAISAKGQVNTEAFF. The chain combines TRBV10-3 with TRBJ1-1, with 8 bases identical to TRBD1. The V and J ends lost 4 bases and 0 bases, in that order; junction bases with no gene match: 4. The CDR3 contains 15 residues. Germline-derived CDR1 and CDR2 are ENHRY and SYGVKD.

The chain recombines TRBV6-5 with TRBJ1-2, with D possibly being TRBD1 (6 bases). Germline CDR1 reads MNHEY; CDR2 reads SVGAGI. This CDR3 has 12 amino acids. The V gene lost 5 bases and the J gene lost 8 bases, with 12 bases spanning the gap. This CDR3 is CASSTTGSGYTF. CDR3 coding DNA: TGTGCCAGCAGTACCACAGGGTCGGGCTACACCTTC.

The chain joins TRBV29-1 to TRBJ2-1; D is possibly TRBD2 (6 bases). CDR1 and CDR2 (germline): SQVTM, ANQGSEA. The V end was cut by 7 bases, the J end by 2 bases, with 18 bases between. This CDR3 is built from 15 residues. Here the CDR3 reads CSGGGADPTYNEQFF. The CDR3 bases are TGCAGCGGTGGAGGGGCAGACCCAACCTACAATGAGCAGTTCTTC.

V gene TRBV9 combines with J gene TRBJ1-6; 9 nucleotides match TRBD1. Trimming at V came to 4 bases and at J to 11 bases, leaving 10 bases not matched to a gene. Germline CDR1 SGDLS, CDR2 YYNGEE. The CDR3 is 15 residues long. As DNA, the CDR3 is TGTGCCAGCAGCTCCGGGGGACAGGGCGGAACACCCCTCCACTTT. This codes for CASSSGGQGGTPLHF. Full variable domain (remainder filled in from reference TRBV9 and TRBJ1-6): DSGVTQTPKHLITATGQRVTLRCSPRSGDLSVYWYQQSLDQGLQFLIQYYNGEERAKGNILERFSAQQFPDLHSELNLSSLELGDSALYFCASSSGGQGGTPLHFGNGTRLTVT.

The chain employs TRBV4-1 and TRBJ1-4, with D possibly TRBD1 on 5 matching bases. CDR1 MGHRA and CDR2 YSYEKL come from the germline V gene. This CDR3 spans 13 amino acids. V lost 6 bases to trimming and J lost 5 bases, with 10 bases between them. CDR3 bases: TGCGCCAGCAGGGGGGGAGGGAATGAAAAACTGTTTTTT. This sequence encodes CASRGGGNEKLFF.

The chain combines TRBV4-2 with TRBJ2-1; 9 nucleotides align to TRBD2. V gave up 0 bases and J gave up 7 bases; unmatched junction bases: 10. The CDR3 spans 17 residues. Per germline, CDR1 LGHNA and CDR2 YNFKEQ. The CDR3 reads CASSQDPWGRGGNEQFF. CDR3 in DNA: TGTGCCAGCAGCCAAGACCCCTGGGGGCGGGGGGGGAATGAGCAGTTCTTC.

This chain uses TRBV15 with TRBJ2-3; 8 nucleotides align to TRBD2. Unmatched junction bases numbered 7, after V lost 5 bases and J lost 0 bases. The germline V gene has CDR1 LNHNV and CDR2 YYDKDF (reference sequence). The CDR3 loop spans 16 amino acids. The CDR3 loop reads CATSPGRGASTDTQYF. The CDR3 region has the DNA TGTGCCACCAGCCCCGGGCGGGGGGCTAGCACAGATACGCAGTATTTT.

This chain connects TRBV9 to TRBJ2-5, with 7 bases identical to TRBD2. Germline V CDR1 and CDR2: SGDLS, YYNGEE. This CDR3 region has 17 residues. Losses at the gene ends were 4 bases for V and 4 bases for J; bases not matched to a gene: 16. This CDR3 reads CASSPGLSGVTGETQYF. For the CDR3, the DNA is TGTGCCAGCAGCCCCGGCCTAAGCGGGGTCACGGGAGAGACCCAGTACTTC.